The 11 T cell receptor beta chains reported below all come from one sample, sequenced in a study of cytomegalovirus exposure and HLA in healthy donors. The PCR had 60 Vbeta and 13 Jbeta primers. Here immunoSEQ multiplex PCR was the method, and the copy in TCRdb shows in-frame clones only, minus some. The sample comprises approximately 140,000 clones, 77% of which are singletons, and about 1.7% rests with the top ten. The source material was PBMCs. The origin of the receptors is a female donor in good health and CMV-seronegative.

The chain carries TRBV7-8 and TRBJ1-2; D unresolved. CDR3 length: 20 amino acids. V was pared by 2 bases and J by 8 bases, with 33 bases between. Germline CDR1 is SGHVS and CDR2 is FQNEAQ. The CDR3 DNA follows: TGTGCCAGCAGCTTACTAACTCGGATCCGACTGGAGGGTTATGTAAGCGGCTACACCTTC. It specifies CASSLLTRIRLEGYVSGYTF.

V and J are TRBV7-9 and TRBJ2-7; no firm D call. Trimming removed 4 bases from V and 4 bases from J, with 8 bases in between. This CDR3 is 12 amino acids long. In germline, CDR1 is SEHNR, CDR2 FQNEAQ (reference sequence). CDR3 in DNA: TGTGCCAGCAGCTCAACCGGGTACGAGCAGTACTTC. Its protein product is CASSSTGYEQYF.

The chain couples TRBV5-1 to TRBJ2-1; 13 positions agree with TRBD2. This CDR3 comprises 15 residues. Per the germline V gene, CDR1 is SGHRS and CDR2 is YFSETQ. V trimming: 2 bases; J trimming: 9 bases; junction bases outside the gene matches: 5. The CDR3 spells CASSFTSGGAGEQFF. Written as DNA, the CDR3 is TGCGCCAGCAGCTTTACTAGCGGGGGGGCAGGTGAGCAGTTCTTC. Variable domain in full (rest from reference TRBV5-1 and TRBJ2-1): KAGVTQTPRYLIKTRGQQVTLSCSPISGHRSVSWYQQTPGQGLQFLFEYFSETQRNKGNFPGRFSGRQFSNSRSEMNVSTLELGDSALYLCASSFTSGGAGEQFFGPGTRLTVL.

The chain is built from TRBV18 and TRBJ1-1; tentative D call: TRBD1 (5 bases). Germline CDR1 is KGHSH and CDR2 is LQKENI. The CDR3 length is 15 residues. V was clipped by 3 bases and J by 6 bases, with 17 bases between them. The CDR3 region has the DNA TGTGCCAGCTCACCTCGAGGGGCGAGGGAGGCTGAAGCTTTCTTT. It yields the protein CASSPRGAREAEAFF. The whole variable domain, filled in from reference TRBV18 and TRBJ1-1, reads NAGVMQNPRHLVRRRGQEARLRCSPMKGHSHVYWYRQLPEEGLKFMVYLQKENIIDESGMPKERFSAEFPKEGPSILRIQQVVRGDSAAYFCASSPRGAREAEAFFGQGTRLTVV.

The genes are TRBV27 and TRBJ1-3, with TRBD1 identical over 8 bases. CDR1 MNHEY and CDR2 SMNVEV come from the germline V gene (reference sequence). This CDR3 spans 15 amino acids. Unmatched junction bases numbered 4, after V lost 2 bases and J lost 4 bases. The CDR3 DNA reads as TGTGCCAGCAGTTTAGGACAGGGTTGGGGAAACACCATATATTTT. This codes for CASSLGQGWGNTIYF.

The chain recombines TRBV5-1 with TRBJ2-7; D may be TRBD1 (5 bases). The V end was cut by 3 bases, the J end by 1 base, with 8 bases between. The CDR3 loop spans 13 amino acids. CDR1 is SGHRS, CDR2 YFSETQ, per germline. CDR3 in amino acids: CASSSGASYEQYF. Here the CDR3 DNA reads TGCGCCAGCAGCTCTGGGGCTTCCTACGAGCAGTACTTC.

The rearrangement uses TRBV27 and TRBJ2-7; D might be TRBD1 (6 bases). The germline V gene encodes CDR1 MNHEY and CDR2 SMNVEV (reference sequence). The V end was cut by 0 bases, the J end by 6 bases, with 12 bases between. CDR3 length: 14 residues. The CDR3 DNA follows: TGTGCCAGCAGTTTATCGGGGGCCAGTGGCGAGCAGTACTTC. Residues: CASSLSGASGEQYF.

The V and J genes are TRBV27 and TRBJ1-2; TRBD1 is a possible D gene (5 bases). V was trimmed by 5 bases and J by 5 bases, leaving 18 bases between them. This CDR3 is 15 amino acids long. Germline CDR1 and CDR2: MNHEY and SMNVEV (reference sequence). This CDR3 is CASSQPKAGTYGYTF. In DNA form, the CDR3 reads TGTGCCAGCAGTCAGCCCAAGGCAGGGACTTATGGCTACACCTTC.

The rearrangement uses TRBV19 and TRBJ1-4, with a tentative D call TRBD1 (5 bases). This CDR3 comprises 14 residues. With 6 bases removed from V and 2 bases from J, the gap between germline ends came to 10 bases. Germline V CDR1 and CDR2: LNHDA, SQIVND (reference sequence). In DNA, the CDR3 is TGTGCCAGTAGAAGGGGCCCCACTAATGAAAAACTGTTTTTT. This sequence encodes CASRRGPTNEKLFF.

The chain couples TRBV2 to TRBJ2-7; 8 bases map to TRBD2. Germline trimming cut 3 bases from V and 3 bases from J; bases unmatched to any gene: 4. CDR3 length: 14 residues. Germline CDR1 is SNHLY and CDR2 is FYNNEI. CDR3 in amino acids: CASSDRREDYEQYF. DNA for the CDR3: TGTGCCAGCAGTGATAGGCGGGAGGACTACGAGCAGTACTTC.

The V call is TRBV18, the J call TRBJ2-6, with 9 bases that match TRBD1. The CDR3 consists of 18 residues. Germline CDR1 and CDR2: KGHSH and LQKENI. V trimming: 2 bases; J trimming: 1 base; junction bases outside the gene matches: 6. For the CDR3, the DNA is TGTGCCAGCTCACCAGGACAGGGGTGGGGATCTGGGGCCAACGTCCTGACTTTC. The encoded protein is CASSPGQGWGSGANVLTF.